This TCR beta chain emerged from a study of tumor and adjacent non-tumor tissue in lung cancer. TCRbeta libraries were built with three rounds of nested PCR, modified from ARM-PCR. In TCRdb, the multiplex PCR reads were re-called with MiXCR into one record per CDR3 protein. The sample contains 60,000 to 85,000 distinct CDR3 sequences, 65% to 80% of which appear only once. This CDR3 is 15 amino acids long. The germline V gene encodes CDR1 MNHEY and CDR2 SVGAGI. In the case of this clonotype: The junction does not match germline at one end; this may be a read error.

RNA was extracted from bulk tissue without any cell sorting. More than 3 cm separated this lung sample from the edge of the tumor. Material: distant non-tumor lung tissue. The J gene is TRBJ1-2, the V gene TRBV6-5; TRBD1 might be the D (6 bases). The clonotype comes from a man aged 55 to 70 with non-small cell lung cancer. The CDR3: CPSSRGQWTNYGYTF. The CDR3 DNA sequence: TGTCCCAGCAGTAGAGGACAGTGGACTAACTATGGCTACACCTTC.